The following is a T cell receptor beta chain sequence with its context. The data belong to a study of OX40 agonist ivuxolimab in advanced cancers. On the study more broadly: Patients treated during dose escalation were battling hepatocellular carcinoma, melanoma, renal cell or head and neck cancer. The group had a mean age of 60 years, ranged from about 20 to 79, and was 80% to 90% male. Three partial responders included one hepatocellular carcinoma patient and two cutaneous melanoma patients.

The J segment lost 9 bases and the V segment lost 4 bases, leaving 4 bases of the junction unmatched. CDR3 length: 12 residues. The germline V gene has CDR1 SEHNR and CDR2 FQNEAQ (reference sequence). Measured with immunoSEQ multiplex PCR; TCRdb has only the in-frame clones, and not every one. The data contain 72,000 or so clones, about 85% of them singletons. Peripheral blood came from all dose cohorts at three timepoints. The rearrangement links TRBV7-9 to TRBJ2-3; TRBD2 matches 7 bases. This sample comprised CD4+ or CD8+ T cells sorted from blood, obtained in a trial of the OX40 agonist ivuxolimab. This TCR came from an adult with an advanced solid tumor such as melanoma, head and neck, liver or kidney cancer. The DNA for the CDR3 is TGTGCCAGCAGCTCCTCGGGGGGAACGCAGTATTTT. Protein: CASSSSGGTQYF. Full variable domain (rest looked up from reference TRBV7-9 and TRBJ2-3): DTGVSQNPRHKITKRGQNVTFRCDPISEHNRLYWYRQTLGQGPEFLTYFQNEAQLEKSRLLSDRFSAERPKGSFSTLEIQRTEQGDSAMYLCASSSSGGTQYFGPGTRLTVL.